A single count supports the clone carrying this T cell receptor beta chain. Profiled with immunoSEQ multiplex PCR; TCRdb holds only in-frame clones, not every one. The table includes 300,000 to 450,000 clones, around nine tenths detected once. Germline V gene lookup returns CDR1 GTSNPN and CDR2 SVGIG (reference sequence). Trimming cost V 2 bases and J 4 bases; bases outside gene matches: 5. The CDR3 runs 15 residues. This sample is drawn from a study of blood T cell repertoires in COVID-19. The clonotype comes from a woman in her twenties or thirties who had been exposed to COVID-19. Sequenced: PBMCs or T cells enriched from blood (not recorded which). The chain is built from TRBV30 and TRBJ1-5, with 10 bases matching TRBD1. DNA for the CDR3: TGTGCCTGGAGTTGGACAGGGGGTGGGAATCAGCCCCAGCATTTT. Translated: CAWSWTGGGNQPQHF.